This entry lists 13 T cell receptor beta chains sequenced from one sample in a study of blood T cell repertoires in COVID-19. Sequencing was performed with immunoSEQ multiplex PCR; in TCRdb, only in-frame clones are kept and a portion is missing. The sample has about 50,000 clones, 90% seen once. The sequenced sample was peripheral blood. The receptors derive from a human donor in a cohort sampled during active COVID-19.

The chain employs TRBV7-2 and TRBJ2-1, with D possibly being TRBD2 (7 bases). V lost 5 bases and J 2 bases, leaving 19 bases between the germline ends. The germline V gene has CDR1 SGHTA and CDR2 FQGNSA. The CDR3 covers 17 residues. CDR3 loop: CASSGSRLGGAYNEQFF. For the CDR3, the DNA is TGTGCCAGCAGCGGAAGCCGACTAGGGGGGGCCTACAATGAGCAGTTCTTC. The variable domain in full, with the rest retrieved from reference TRBV7-2 and TRBJ2-1, is GAGVSQSPSNKVTEKGKDVELRCDPISGHTALYWYRQSLGQGLEFLIYFQGNSAPDKSGLPSDRFSAERTGGSVSTLTIQRTQQEDSAVYLCASSGSRLGGAYNEQFFGPGTRLTVL.

This chain connects TRBV7-9 to TRBJ2-7, with 10 bases fitting TRBD1. Germline V lookup: CDR1 SEHNR, CDR2 FQNEAQ (reference sequence). The CDR3 contains 15 residues. V trimming: 5 bases; J trimming: 3 bases; junction bases outside the gene matches: 7. The CDR3 coding sequence is TGTGCCAGCAGCCCCGACCGGGACAGGGGCTACGAGCAGTACTTC. This encodes CASSPDRDRGYEQYF.

The CDR3 nucleotides read TGTGCCTGGAGTTCCCGCGGGATGAGTCAGCCCCAGCATTTT. Translating gives CAWSSRGMSQPQHF. The rearrangement links TRBV30 to TRBJ1-5; D remains unclear. The CDR3 is made up of 14 amino acids. V was trimmed by 2 bases and J by 6 bases, leaving 14 bases between them. Germline CDR1 reads GTSNPN; CDR2 reads SVGIG (reference sequence). The full variable domain, with the rest looked up from reference TRBV30 and TRBJ1-5, is SQTIHQWPATLVQPVGSPLSLECTVEGTSNPNLYWYRQAAGRGLQLLFYSVGIGQISSEVPQNLSASRPQDRQFILSSKKLLLSDSGFYLCAWSSRGMSQPQHFGDGTRLSIL.

The chain couples TRBV10-3 to TRBJ2-3, with TRBD1 matching over 9 bases. In germline, CDR1 is ENHRY, CDR2 SYGVKD. This CDR3 has 13 amino acids. J was trimmed by 3 bases and V by 8 bases; bases with no gene match: 3. In nucleotides, the CDR3 is TGTGCCATCGGGACAGGGACAACAGATACGCAGTATTTT. Protein sequence: CAIGTGTTDTQYF.

This clone was counted once. The V call is TRBV11-2, the J call TRBJ2-7, with D unresolved. Germline V gene sequence: CDR1 SGHAT, CDR2 FQNNGV. The CDR3 totals 14 residues. The germline V and J ends were trimmed by 1 base and 4 bases, with 11 bases remaining between them. The CDR3 sequence is CASSLGPGPYEQYF. CDR3 nucleotides: TGTGCCAGCAGCTTAGGGCCAGGCCCTTACGAGCAGTACTTC. The whole variable domain, filled in from reference TRBV11-2 and TRBJ2-7, reads EAGVAQSPRYKIIEKRQSVAFWCNPISGHATLYWYQQILGQGPKLLIQFQNNGVVDDSQLPKDRFSAERLKGVDSTLKIQPAKLEDSAVYLCASSLGPGPYEQYFGPGTRLTVT.

The V gene is TRBV27, the J gene TRBJ1-2; D is unclear. CDR1 is MNHEY, CDR2 SMNVEV, per germline (reference sequence). The CDR3 is 14 residues long. Trimming took off 0 bases at V and 1 base at J, with 6 bases between the two ends. As DNA, the CDR3 is TGTGCCAGCAGTTTATCGAGGGATAACTATGGCTACACCTTC. It codes for CASSLSRDNYGYTF.

V and J are TRBV19 and TRBJ1-5, with 10 bases matching TRBD1. CDR3 length: 14 amino acids. Per the germline V gene, CDR1 is LNHDA and CDR2 is SQIVND (reference sequence). Unmatched junction bases numbered 3, after V lost 8 bases and J lost 2 bases. The CDR3 sequence: CASAGTGGNQPQHF. CDR3 DNA: TGTGCCAGTGCCGGGACAGGGGGCAATCAGCCCCAGCATTTT.

The gene calls are TRBV30 and TRBJ1-1, with D uncertain. Germline V CDR1 and CDR2: GTSNPN, SVGIG (reference sequence). The CDR3 is 15 residues long. Trimming took off 4 bases at V and 3 bases at J, with 18 bases between the two ends. The CDR3 region is CAWMGVKKRDTEAFF. The CDR3 DNA is TGTGCCTGGATGGGAGTTAAGAAGCGGGACACTGAAGCTTTCTTT.

V usage is TRBV19 and J usage is TRBJ2-1; possible D gene TRBD1, 5 bases. The CDR3 length is 13 residues. In germline, CDR1 is LNHDA, CDR2 SQIVND (reference sequence). V lost 0 bases, J lost 9 bases, and 9 bases lay in between. CDR3 nucleotides: TGTGCCAGTAGTATAGACAGGGCCCGTGAGCAGTTCTTC. Its translation: CASSIDRAREQFF.

This rearrangement joins TRBV29-1 to TRBJ2-1, with no clear D. Trimming shortened V by 5 bases and J by 6 bases, and 11 bases separated the two germline ends. This CDR3 comprises 12 residues. CDR1 is SQVTM, CDR2 ANQGSEA, per germline. CDR3 region: CSVFPRTNEQFF. Written as DNA, the CDR3 is TGCAGCGTTTTTCCCAGAACCAATGAGCAGTTCTTC.

V is TRBV28 and J is TRBJ1-5; a weak D match, TRBD1 (6 bases). Germline V gene sequence: CDR1 MDHEN, CDR2 SYDVKM. The V and J ends lost 3 bases and 0 bases respectively, with 9 bases between them. This CDR3 is 15 amino acids long. The CDR3 here is CASSFPRGSNQPQHF. Written as DNA, the CDR3 is TGTGCCAGCAGTTTCCCCAGGGGTAGCAATCAGCCCCAGCATTTT.

The genes are TRBV4-1 and TRBJ2-2; D perhaps matches TRBD1 (6 bases). This CDR3 is 16 amino acids long. Germline CDR1 is MGHRA and CDR2 is YSYEKL. With 6 bases removed from V and 8 bases from J, the gap between germline ends came to 22 bases. CDR3: CASSLGASWAQGELFF. DNA for the CDR3: TGCGCCAGCAGTTTGGGGGCTAGCTGGGCCCAGGGGGAGCTGTTTTTT.

In its sample, this clone was seen once. The gene calls are TRBV4-2 and TRBJ1-1; D is undetermined. Trimming pared 5 bases from V and 1 base from J, leaving 17 bases between. Looked up from germline, CDR1 is LGHNA and CDR2 is YNFKEQ. The CDR3 totals 16 residues. CDR3 in amino acids: CASSDTLGPQNTEAFF. DNA of the CDR3: TGTGCCAGCAGCGACACGCTGGGCCCCCAGAACACTGAAGCTTTCTTT.